The subject of this entry is one TCR beta chain. TCRdb fed the RT-PCR reads into MiXCR, producing one record per CDR3 protein. Of some 880,000 distinct CDR3 sequences listed, roughly 17% are singletons. The sample comes from a study of patients and donors after allogeneic stem cell transplantation. V lost 2 bases and J 4 bases, leaving 12 bases between the germline ends. The CDR3 totals 14 residues. Germline values: CDR1 SEHNR, CDR2 FQNEAQ (reference sequence). Material for sequencing was blood, either unsorted or a sorted T cell fraction (not recorded which). The source is a human donor who was either an allogeneic HSCT recipient or a stem cell or donor lymphocyte infusion donor (not recorded which). It is not recorded whose cells these are; they may come from a transplant donor. The genes are TRBV7-9 and TRBJ2-7, with a tentative D call TRBD1 (5 bases). The chain's CDR3 is CASSLLGQSYEQYF. CDR3 bases: TGTGCCAGCAGCTTACTTGGACAATCGTACGAGCAGTACTTC.